What follows are 27 T cell receptor beta chains derived from one specimen sequenced in a study of blood T cells in healthy people across ages (dated by TCRdb to the mid-2010s). The library was made by 5' RACE. TCRdb records Illumina HiSeq 2500 as the sequencer. The second PCR ran for about 6 to 12 cycles and used a J-beta primer mix along with a sample-barcoded 5' primer. TCRdb handled the public reads itself, with Q25 trimming in fastp and clone calling in MiXCR, and kept productive beta chains. Every entry covers one CDR3 protein and lists the most common genes and DNA from its rows. The sample table lists some 670,000 distinct CDR3 sequences, around 52% of them with a count of one. The top ten clonotypes cover about 14% of the sample. Sequenced material: blood. Every receptor here comes from a woman of 80 years or more in good health.

This clonotype was observed many times. The gene calls are TRBV5-1 and TRBJ2-5; 7 bases map to TRBD2. This CDR3 region has 15 residues. Germline values: CDR1 SGHRS, CDR2 YFSETQ. Losses at the gene ends were 0 bases for V and 1 base for J; bases not matched to a gene: 3. The CDR3 coding sequence is TGCGCCAGCAGCTTGGGGGACTACCCCCAAGAGACCCAGTACTTC. Its protein is CASSLGDYPQETQYF.

The rearrangement uses TRBV20-1 and TRBJ2-3, with TRBD2 matching over 7 bases. Looked up from germline, CDR1 is DFQATT and CDR2 is SNEGSKA (reference sequence). This CDR3 is 19 amino acids long. V lost 0 bases, J lost 2 bases, and 17 bases stayed unmatched. CDR3: CSARDPLAAPRPTTDTQYF. In nucleotides, the CDR3 is TGCAGTGCTAGAGATCCCCTAGCGGCCCCGAGGCCCACCACAGATACGCAGTATTTT.

This clonotype was seen a few times. A read error may explain this, as a much larger clone is one base away. J is TRBJ2-5 and V is TRBV11-2, with TRBD1 matching 9 bases. The CDR3 sequence is 16 residues long. CDR1 SGHAT and CDR2 FQNNGV come from the germline V gene. The CDR3 region has the DNA TGTGCCAGCAGCTCGGCACAGGGGGCTGTTGGGGAGACCCGGTACTTC. Translation: CASSSAQGAVGETRYF.

J is TRBJ2-1 and V is TRBV4-3, with a weak D call TRBD2 (6 bases). The V gene lost 0 bases and the J gene lost 4 bases, with 16 bases spanning the gap. This CDR3 is 17 amino acids long. Germline V gives CDR1 LGHNA, CDR2 YSLEER. The CDR3 DNA reads TGCGCCAGCAGCCAAGAGTTTGCGGGGATAGCGTACAATGAGCAGTTCTTC. It yields the protein CASSQEFAGIAYNEQFF.

This clonotype was counted a few times. The chain combines TRBV5-1 with TRBJ1-1, with a weak D call TRBD1 (5 bases). Between the trimmed V and J ends, which lost 0 bases and 6 bases, there was a span of 9 bases. The CDR3 sequence is 13 residues long. CDR1 is SGHRS, CDR2 YFSETQ, per germline. In nucleotides, the CDR3 is TGCGCCAGCAGCTTGGATGGGGCAGCTGAAGCTTTCTTT. Translated: CASSLDGAAEAFF. The full variable domain, completed using reference TRBV5-1 and TRBJ1-1, is KAGVTQTPRYLIKTRGQQVTLSCSPISGHRSVSWYQQTPGQGLQFLFEYFSETQRNKGNFPGRFSGRQFSNSRSEMNVSTLELGDSALYLCASSLDGAAEAFFGQGTRLTVV.

The sample holds one count of this clonotype. The V call is TRBV20-1, the J call TRBJ2-4; 7 nucleotides line up with TRBD2. Near its end, the DNA agrees better with TRBJ2-7, so the J call may be wrong. The CDR3 spans 16 residues. Germline assignment: CDR1 DFQATT and CDR2 SNEGSKA (reference sequence). CDR3: CSARDRASGVNYEQYF. The CDR3 nucleotides are TGCAGTGCTAGAGATCGAGCTAGCGGCGTGAACTACGAGCAGTACTTC.

The V and J genes are TRBV7-2 and TRBJ2-5, with D possibly TRBD2 on 6 matching bases. The DNA end is a closer match to TRBJ2-7, so the J assignment may be wrong. Per the germline V gene, CDR1 is SGHTA and CDR2 is FQGNSA. This CDR3 has 15 residues. As DNA, the CDR3 is TGTGCCAGCAGCTCTGGGACTCAAGCAGCCTACGAGCAGTACTTC. Protein sequence: CASSSGTQAAYEQYF.

In its sample, this clonotype was seen many times. The chain combines TRBV20-1 with TRBJ2-5, with D maybe TRBD2 (6 bases). The germline V gene encodes CDR1 DFQATT and CDR2 SNEGSKA (reference sequence). The CDR3 consists of 14 residues. V was shortened by 2 bases and J by 4 bases, with 14 bases between the two germline ends. The CDR3 reads CSARTFSGGETQYF. The CDR3 DNA reads TGCAGTGCTAGAACCTTTTCCGGGGGAGAGACCCAGTACTTC.

This clonotype was counted a few times. The chain employs TRBV28 and TRBJ1-6; TRBD1 matches 9 bases. The V gene end was trimmed by 7 bases and the J gene end by 10 bases; junction bases not matched to a gene: 14. This CDR3 has 16 residues. Germline values: CDR1 MDHEN, CDR2 SYDVKM. This CDR3 is CASTSPVGQGRSPLHF. The CDR3 region has the DNA TGTGCCAGCACAAGCCCCGTAGGACAGGGGAGATCACCCCTCCACTTT.

This clonotype was counted a few times. The chain links TRBV3-1 to TRBJ2-1, with a tentative D call TRBD2 (6 bases). V lost 4 bases, J lost 10 bases, and 11 bases lay in between. Germline CDR1 is LGHDT and CDR2 is YNNKEL (reference sequence). The CDR3 is 12 residues long. DNA for the CDR3: TGTGCCAGCAGCCCGCGCCGGGGGGAGCAGTTCTTC. This codes for CASSPRRGEQFF.

V usage is TRBV12-3 or TRBV12-4 and J usage is TRBJ2-5; D is possibly TRBD1 (6 bases). The end of the DNA fits TRBJ2-7 better, so the J call may be wrong. The CDR3 has 13 residues. CDR3 DNA sequence: TGTGCCAGCAGGTCAACAGGGACCCACGAGCAGTACTTC. It yields the protein CASRSTGTHEQYF.

The table lists this clonotype with many counts. The V call is TRBV27, the J call TRBJ2-7; tentative D call: TRBD2 (6 bases). The CDR3 consists of 14 residues. V was pared by 6 bases and J by 6 bases, with 18 bases between. Germline lookup yields CDR1 MNHEY and CDR2 SMNVEV (reference sequence). This chain's CDR3 is CASSRGNFVGEQYF. The DNA for the CDR3 is TGTGCCAGCAGCCGCGGGAACTTTGTCGGCGAGCAGTACTTC.

In this sample, this clonotype turned up a few times. The genes are TRBV6-6 and TRBJ2-1; no definite D call. V lost 6 bases and J 7 bases, leaving 4 bases between the germline ends. The CDR3 has 10 residues. The germline V gene encodes CDR1 MNHNY and CDR2 SVGAGI (reference sequence). The chain's CDR3 is CASRNNEQFF. The CDR3 DNA sequence: TGTGCCAGCAGGAATAATGAGCAGTTCTTC.

This chain links TRBV7-2 with TRBJ1-6; D ambiguous. CDR3 length equals 14 residues. Germline CDR1 and CDR2: SGHTA and FQGNSA. The V and J ends lost 5 bases and 1 base respectively, with 6 bases between them. Here the CDR3 reads CASSVLSYNSPLHF. The DNA for the CDR3 is TGTGCCAGCAGCGTATTATCCTATAATTCACCCCTCCACTTT.

This clonotype was recorded at least ten times. V and J are TRBV7-9 and TRBJ2-3; TRBD1 matches at 9 bases. Losses at the gene ends were 5 bases for V and 0 bases for J; bases not matched to a gene: 6. This CDR3 region has 16 residues. Germline values: CDR1 SEHNR, CDR2 FQNEAQ (reference sequence). The CDR3 region has the DNA TGTGCCAGCAGCCGCCGGACAGGGGCCAGCACAGATACGCAGTATTTT. The encoded protein is CASSRRTGASTDTQYF.

This clonotype appeared once. A much larger clone differs by one base, so this may be a read error. This rearrangement joins TRBV24-1 to TRBJ2-1; D remains ambiguous. The V and J ends lost 3 bases and 0 bases respectively, with 5 bases between them. The CDR3 consists of 14 residues. Germline V gives CDR1 KGHDR, CDR2 SFDVKD. CDR3 protein: CATSDQSSYNEQFF. DNA of the CDR3: TGTGCCACCAGTGATCAGAGCTCCTACAATGAGCAGTTCTTC.

This clonotype has at least ten counts. This rearrangement joins TRBV5-5 to TRBJ2-4; tentatively, D is TRBD2 (5 bases). The CDR3 is made up of 17 amino acids. V was pared by 5 bases and J by 0 bases, with 18 bases between. The V gene's germline CDR1 is SGHKS and CDR2 YYEKEE (reference sequence). The CDR3: CASSPLREWIAKNIQYF. Here the CDR3 DNA reads TGTGCCAGCAGTCCCCTGAGGGAGTGGATAGCCAAAAACATTCAGTACTTC.

Worth noting for this clonotype: The CDR3 ends on some other residue instead of the conserved phenylalanine or tryptophan, so this is likely a read error. This chain joins TRBV7-9 and TRBJ1-2; D gene uncertain. Germline-derived CDR1 and CDR2 are SEHNR and FQNEAQ (reference sequence). V was pared by 5 bases and J by 4 bases, with 11 bases between. CDR3 length equals 13 residues. Here the CDR3 DNA reads TGTGCCAGCAGCCAGAGTTATTTCTATGGCTACACCATC. It encodes CASSQSYFYGYTI.

The chain joins TRBV7-9 to TRBJ2-5, with TRBD1 matching over 9 bases. Per the germline V gene, CDR1 is SEHNR and CDR2 is FQNEAQ (reference sequence). Trimming cost V 4 bases and J 4 bases; bases outside gene matches: 13. This CDR3 is 17 amino acids long. CDR3 loop: CASSSWTGATPRETQYF. The CDR3, as DNA: TGTGCCAGCAGCTCCTGGACAGGGGCCACGCCGCGAGAGACCCAGTACTTC. The full variable domain, completed using reference TRBV7-9 and TRBJ2-5, is DTGVSQNPRHKITKRGQNVTFRCDPISEHNRLYWYRQTLGQGPEFLTYFQNEAQLEKSRLLSDRFSAERPKGSFSTLEIQRTEQGDSAMYLCASSSWTGATPRETQYFGPGTRLLVL.

The gene calls are TRBV29-1 and TRBJ1-4, with D tentatively TRBD1 (6 bases). The CDR3 is made up of 13 amino acids. The germline gives CDR1 SQVTM, CDR2 ANQGSEA. Between the trimmed V and J ends, which lost 8 bases and 6 bases, there was a span of 16 bases. The CDR3 is CSPGGRVDEKLFF. CDR3 sequence (DNA): TGCAGCCCGGGGGGCAGGGTAGATGAAAAACTGTTTTTT.

The table lists this clonotype with many counts. The chain combines TRBV9 with TRBJ2-1, with D perhaps given as TRBD1 or TRBD2 (5 bases each). CDR3 length equals 14 residues. The ends were cut back, 0 bases at V and 6 bases at J, with 10 bases in the middle. Germline CDR1 is SGDLS and CDR2 is YYNGEE. Written as DNA, the CDR3 is TGTGCCAGCAGCGTAGTGGGGCTAGCCAATGAGCAGTTCTTC. Protein: CASSVVGLANEQFF.

Many counts were recorded for this clonotype. This chain joins TRBV12-3 or TRBV12-4 and TRBJ2-1, with TRBD1 matching 7 bases. CDR3 length: 14 residues. The V gene end was trimmed by 6 bases and the J gene end by 9 bases; junction bases not matched to a gene: 11. The CDR3 region is CASSRTTGAIEQFF. Here the CDR3 DNA reads TGTGCCAGCAGCAGAACTACAGGGGCTATTGAGCAGTTCTTC.

In the case of this clonotype: A read error may be the cause here, since a much bigger clone is one base away. This sequence joins TRBV5-1 and TRBJ2-5; 9 nucleotides align to TRBD1. With 2 bases clipped from V and 11 bases from J, the junction kept 13 bases outside the gene matches. The germline gives CDR1 SGHRS, CDR2 YFSETQ. The CDR3 covers 15 residues. The CDR3 region is CASSFRDRDYNEQYF. The CDR3 bases are TGCGCCAGCAGCTTCCGGGACAGGGATTACAATGAGCAGTACTTC. Using reference TRBV5-1 and TRBJ2-5 for the parts outside the CDR3, the full variable domain is KAGVTQTPRYLIKTRGQQVTLSCSPISGHRSVSWYQQTPGQGLQFLFEYFSETQRNKGNFPGRFSGRQFSNSRSEMNVSTLELGDSALYLCASSFRDRDYNEQYFGPGTRLLVL.

The J gene is TRBJ2-2, the V gene TRBV5-1; no reliable D call. The CDR3 covers 15 residues. V was cut by 2 bases and J by 4 bases, with 12 bases left in between. From germline, CDR1 is SGHRS and CDR2 YFSETQ. CDR3 amino acids: CASSFLSVATGELFF. The CDR3, as DNA: TGCGCCAGCAGCTTCCTCTCAGTGGCCACCGGGGAGCTGTTTTTT.

Many counts were recorded for this clonotype. V is TRBV7-9 and J is TRBJ2-2; 7 bases are shared with TRBD2. Per germline, CDR1 SEHNR and CDR2 FQNEAQ (reference sequence). The CDR3 length is 15 residues. V trimming: 5 bases; J trimming: 1 base; junction bases outside the gene matches: 4. CDR3 in amino acids: CASSLGGVNTGELFF. The CDR3 nucleotides read TGTGCCAGCAGCCTGGGGGGGGTGAACACCGGGGAGCTGTTTTTT.

This rearrangement joins TRBV7-9 to TRBJ1-6; D remains ambiguous. The length of the CDR3 is 13 residues. The germline gives CDR1 SEHNR, CDR2 FQNEAQ (reference sequence). V was pared by 5 bases and J by 8 bases, with 10 bases between. The CDR3 DNA is TGTGCCAGCAGCCCCGACGGTTATTCACCCCTCCACTTT. It translates to CASSPDGYSPLHF.

The V call is TRBV29-1, the J call TRBJ2-1; 10 nucleotides agree with TRBD1. The DNA end lines up better with TRBJ2-7; the J call may be wrong. The germline CDR1 and CDR2 sequences are SQVTM and ANQGSEA. CDR3 length: 15 amino acids. CDR3 in amino acids: CSVVPGTGDYNEQYF. For the CDR3, the DNA is TGCAGCGTTGTTCCCGGGACAGGGGATTACAATGAGCAGTACTTC.